This T cell receptor beta chain was identified in a study of blood T cell repertoires in COVID-19 (dated by TCRdb to about 2020). At the level of the whole study: Samples from collaborators originated in the United States, Italy and Spain and spanned both the acute and convalescent phases of COVID-19. The material from the prospective study consisted of cDNA or gDNA derived from T cells, B-cell-depleted T cells, or PBMCs. The dataset comprised deeply sampled blood TCRbeta repertoires from subjects exposed to, actively infected with, or recovered from COVID-19. The repertoires were released in a freely available public database meant as a resource for research on the immune response to SARS-CoV-2. Samples came from the ongoing ImmuneRACE study (first 160 participants) plus 1,254 subjects from 6 global collaborators. A de-identified subject ID, COVID-19 status, age in years and sex were almost always included in the sample metadata. HLA class I and class II types, where available, came from metadata supplied by the sample provider rather than from assay-based typing.

CDR1 and CDR2 are read off the germline V gene as ENHRY and SYGVKD. The CDR3 goes from the cysteine to the phenylalanine over 14 residues. Only the CDR3 portion is preserved as DNA: 42 bases, with reading frame beginning at the first base. V loses 3 bases of germline sequence and J loses 7 bases, and the interval between the two ends is 13 bases. The collaborating institutions used their own protocols to collect whole blood in K2EDTA tubes. For TCRbeta analysis, collaborators shipped samples as frozen whole blood, isolated PBMCs, or DNA extracted from either of those sample types. To note about this clone: Its target antigen remains unknown. No base quality values were provided; no much bigger clone lies one nucleotide off.

Summary of the overall study and its limitations: The quantity of clinical and demographic metadata differed by source and by participant and was supplied without curation.

TCRbeta CDR3 regions were amplified from genomic DNA by means of the immunoSEQ Assay, a bias-controlled multiplex PCR. The study's own analysis went as follows. Within the assay, amplification of reference gene primers was used to estimate how many nucleated cells each sample contained. To quantify the absolute abundance of each unique TCRbeta CDR3 rearrangement, sequence reads were collapsed and filtered. For each sample, productive Simpson clonality was calculated by taking the square root of Simpson's diversity index across productive rearrangements. The source is immuneACCESS, and TCRdb retained only in-frame sequences with V and J called. Part of the clones is not carried over; for the studies checked, unresolved V genes explain less than half of this, and the remainder is unexplained. D and trimming come from the DNA, and the V and J calls and clone size come from that table. A total of 110,000 or so clones appear in this sample, 65% to 80% of them only once. The ten largest clones represent less than 7.5% of the sample.

This clonotype was sampled from a man in his 70s with acute or convalescent COVID-19. The chain couples TRBV10-3 to TRBJ1-5; the D gene is perhaps TRBD1, on 5 matching bases. Sequenced material: peripheral blood. The nucleotide sequence is given as TGTGCCATCAGTGAACGGGGGGAGAGACAGCCCCAGCATTTT. The translation is CAISERGERQPQHF.